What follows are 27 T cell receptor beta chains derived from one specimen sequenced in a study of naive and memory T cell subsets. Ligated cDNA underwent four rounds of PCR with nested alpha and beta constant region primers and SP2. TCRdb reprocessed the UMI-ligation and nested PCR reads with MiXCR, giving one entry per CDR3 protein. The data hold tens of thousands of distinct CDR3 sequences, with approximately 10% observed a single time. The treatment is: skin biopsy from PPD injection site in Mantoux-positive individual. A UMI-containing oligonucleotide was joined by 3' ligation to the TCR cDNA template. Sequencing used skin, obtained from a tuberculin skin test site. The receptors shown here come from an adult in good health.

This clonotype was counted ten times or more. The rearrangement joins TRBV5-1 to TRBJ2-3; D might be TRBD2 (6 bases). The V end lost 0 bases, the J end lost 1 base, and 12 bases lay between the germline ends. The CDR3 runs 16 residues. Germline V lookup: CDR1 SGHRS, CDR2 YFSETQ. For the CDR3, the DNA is TGCGCCAGCAGCTTGGTAGGGGAGCGGGGCACAGATACGCAGTATTTT. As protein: CASSLVGERGTDTQYF.

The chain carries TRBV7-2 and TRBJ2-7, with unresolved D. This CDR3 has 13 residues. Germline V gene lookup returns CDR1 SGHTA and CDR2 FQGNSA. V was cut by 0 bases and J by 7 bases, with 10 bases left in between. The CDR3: CASSLAERVEQYF. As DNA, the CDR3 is TGTGCCAGCAGCTTAGCGGAAAGGGTAGAGCAGTACTTC.

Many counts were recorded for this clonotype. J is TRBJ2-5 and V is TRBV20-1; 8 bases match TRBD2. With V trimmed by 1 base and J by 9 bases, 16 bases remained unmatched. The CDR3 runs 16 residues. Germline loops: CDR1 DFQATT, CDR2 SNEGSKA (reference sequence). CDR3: CSARVDSLAGQSAQYF. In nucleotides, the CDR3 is TGCAGTGCTAGAGTAGATAGTCTAGCGGGCCAGTCGGCCCAGTACTTC.

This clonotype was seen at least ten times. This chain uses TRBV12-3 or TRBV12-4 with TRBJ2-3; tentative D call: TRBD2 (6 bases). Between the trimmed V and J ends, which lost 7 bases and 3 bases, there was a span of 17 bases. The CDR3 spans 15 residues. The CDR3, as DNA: TGTGCCAGCACCCCGTATAGCGGAGGAACAGATACGCAGTATTTT. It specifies CASTPYSGGTDTQYF.

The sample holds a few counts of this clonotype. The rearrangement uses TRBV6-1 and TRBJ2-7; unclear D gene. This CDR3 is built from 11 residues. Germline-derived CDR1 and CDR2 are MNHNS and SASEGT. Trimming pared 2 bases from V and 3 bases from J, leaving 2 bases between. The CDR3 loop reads CASSEIYEQYF. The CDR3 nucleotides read TGTGCCAGCAGTGAAATCTACGAGCAGTACTTC.

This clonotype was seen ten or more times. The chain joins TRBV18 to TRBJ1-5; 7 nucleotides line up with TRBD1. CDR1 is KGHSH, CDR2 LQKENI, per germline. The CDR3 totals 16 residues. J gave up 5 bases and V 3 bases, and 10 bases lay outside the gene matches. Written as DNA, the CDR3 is TGTGCCAGCTCACCCCCCGGGACAGTGGGAGATCAGCCCCAGCATTTT. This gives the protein CASSPPGTVGDQPQHF.

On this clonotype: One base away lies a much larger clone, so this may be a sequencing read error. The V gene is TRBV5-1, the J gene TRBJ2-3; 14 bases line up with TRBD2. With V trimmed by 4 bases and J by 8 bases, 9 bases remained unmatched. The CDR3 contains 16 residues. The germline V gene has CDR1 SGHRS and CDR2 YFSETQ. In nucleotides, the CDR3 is TGCGCCAGCAGCCCGGGACTAGCGGGAGCAGGAGGTACGCAGTATTTT. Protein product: CASSPGLAGAGGTQYF.

In DNA form, the CDR3 reads TGTGCCAGCAGTCGACCGGGGATCAGCACTGGGGCCAACGTCCTGACTTTC. Its protein is CASSRPGISTGANVLTF. The chain joins TRBV28 to TRBJ2-6, with D possibly matching TRBD2 (5 bases). The germline V gene has CDR1 MDHEN and CDR2 SYDVKM. This CDR3 is built from 17 residues. V was clipped by 5 bases and J by 2 bases, with 16 bases between them.

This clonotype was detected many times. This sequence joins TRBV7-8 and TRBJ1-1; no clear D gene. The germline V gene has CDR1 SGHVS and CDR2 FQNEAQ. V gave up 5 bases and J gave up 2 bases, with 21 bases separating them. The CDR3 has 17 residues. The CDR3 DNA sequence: TGTGCCAGCAGCCTGATAAGTGGTGGTTCGGCCAACACTGAAGCTTTCTTT. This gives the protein CASSLISGGSANTEAFF.

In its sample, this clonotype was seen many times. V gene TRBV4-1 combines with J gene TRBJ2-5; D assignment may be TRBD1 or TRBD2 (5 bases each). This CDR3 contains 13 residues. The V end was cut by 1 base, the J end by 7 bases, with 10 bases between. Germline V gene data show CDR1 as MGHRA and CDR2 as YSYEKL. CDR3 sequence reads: CASSQVGPGTQYF. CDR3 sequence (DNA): TGCGCCAGCAGCCAAGTGGGACCCGGGACCCAGTACTTC.

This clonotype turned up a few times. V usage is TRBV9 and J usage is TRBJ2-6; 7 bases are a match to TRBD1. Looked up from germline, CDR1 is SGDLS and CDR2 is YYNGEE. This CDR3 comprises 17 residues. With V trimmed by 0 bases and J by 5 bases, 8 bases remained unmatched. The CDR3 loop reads CASSVGSPQGWANVLTF. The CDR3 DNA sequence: TGTGCCAGCAGCGTAGGTAGTCCACAGGGGTGGGCCAACGTCCTGACTTTC. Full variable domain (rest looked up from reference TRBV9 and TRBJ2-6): DSGVTQTPKHLITATGQRVTLRCSPRSGDLSVYWYQQSLDQGLQFLIQYYNGEERAKGNILERFSAQQFPDLHSELNLSSLELGDSALYFCASSVGSPQGWANVLTFGAGSRLTVL.

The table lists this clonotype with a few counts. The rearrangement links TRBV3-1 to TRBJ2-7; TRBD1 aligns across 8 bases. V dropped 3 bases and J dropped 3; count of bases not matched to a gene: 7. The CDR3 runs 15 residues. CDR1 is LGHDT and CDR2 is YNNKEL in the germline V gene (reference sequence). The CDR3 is CASSHDGTGDYEQYF. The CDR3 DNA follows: TGTGCCAGCAGCCACGACGGGACAGGTGACTACGAGCAGTACTTC.

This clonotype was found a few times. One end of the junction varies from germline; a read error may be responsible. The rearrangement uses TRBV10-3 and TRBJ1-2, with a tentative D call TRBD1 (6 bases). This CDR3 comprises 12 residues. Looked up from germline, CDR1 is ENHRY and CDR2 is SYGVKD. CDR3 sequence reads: CAISVGGPGFLF. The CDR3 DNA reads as TGTGCCATCAGTGTGGGGGGCCCAGGCTTCCTGTTC.

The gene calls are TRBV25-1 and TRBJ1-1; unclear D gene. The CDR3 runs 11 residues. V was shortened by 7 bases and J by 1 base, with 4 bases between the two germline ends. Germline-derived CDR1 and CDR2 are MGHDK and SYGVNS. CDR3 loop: CASTGNTEAFF. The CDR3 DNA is TGTGCCAGCACTGGGAACACTGAAGCTTTCTTT.

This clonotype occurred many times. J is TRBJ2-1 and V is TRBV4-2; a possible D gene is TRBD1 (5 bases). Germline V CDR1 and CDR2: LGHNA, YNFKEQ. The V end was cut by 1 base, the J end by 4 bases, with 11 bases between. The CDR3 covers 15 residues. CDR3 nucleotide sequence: TGTGCCAGCAGCCAAGCAGGGCTGGTGTACAATGAGCAGTTCTTC. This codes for CASSQAGLVYNEQFF.

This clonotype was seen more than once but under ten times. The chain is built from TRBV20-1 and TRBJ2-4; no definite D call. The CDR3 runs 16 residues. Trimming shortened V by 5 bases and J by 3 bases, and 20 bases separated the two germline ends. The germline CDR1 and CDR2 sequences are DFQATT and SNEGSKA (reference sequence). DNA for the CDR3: TGCAGTGCTGGGCCAGGTGGAAGGGATGGCAAAAACATTCAGTACTTC. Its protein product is CSAGPGGRDGKNIQYF.

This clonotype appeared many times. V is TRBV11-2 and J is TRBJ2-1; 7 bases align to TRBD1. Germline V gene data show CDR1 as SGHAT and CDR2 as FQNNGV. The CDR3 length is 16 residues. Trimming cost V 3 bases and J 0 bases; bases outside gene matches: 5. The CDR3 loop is CASSFSGTASYNEQFF. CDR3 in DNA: TGTGCCAGCAGCTTTTCCGGGACAGCCTCCTACAATGAGCAGTTCTTC.

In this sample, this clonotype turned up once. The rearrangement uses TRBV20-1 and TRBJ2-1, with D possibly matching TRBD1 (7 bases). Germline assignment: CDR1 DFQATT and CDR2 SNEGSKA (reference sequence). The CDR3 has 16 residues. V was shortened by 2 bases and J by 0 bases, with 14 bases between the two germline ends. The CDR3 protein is CSARQGGRSSYNEQFF. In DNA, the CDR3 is TGCAGTGCTAGACAGGGGGGACGAAGCTCCTACAATGAGCAGTTCTTC.

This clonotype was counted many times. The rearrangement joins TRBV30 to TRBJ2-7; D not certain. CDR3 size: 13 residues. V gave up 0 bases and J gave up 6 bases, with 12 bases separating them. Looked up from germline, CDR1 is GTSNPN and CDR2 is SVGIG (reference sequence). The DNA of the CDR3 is TGTGCCTGGAGTGTACGGGTTCGTGGCGAGCAGTACTTC. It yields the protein CAWSVRVRGEQYF.

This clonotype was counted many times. This CDR3 is CASSYPLVSYNEQFF. The CDR3, as DNA: TGTGCCAGCAGTTACCCCCTGGTTTCCTACAATGAGCAGTTCTTC. The J gene is TRBJ2-1, the V gene TRBV6-2 or TRBV6-3; D uncertain. Germline assignment: CDR1 MNHEY and CDR2 SVGEGT. CDR3 length: 15 amino acids. With 2 bases removed from V and 1 base from J, the gap between germline ends came to 9 bases.

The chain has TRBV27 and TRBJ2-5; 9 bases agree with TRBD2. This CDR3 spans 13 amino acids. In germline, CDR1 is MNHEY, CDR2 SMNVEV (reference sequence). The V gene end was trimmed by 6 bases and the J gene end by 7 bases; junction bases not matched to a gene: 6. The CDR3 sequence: CASRAGGRGTQYF. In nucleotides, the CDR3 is TGTGCCAGCAGGGCGGGAGGGAGGGGGACCCAGTACTTC.

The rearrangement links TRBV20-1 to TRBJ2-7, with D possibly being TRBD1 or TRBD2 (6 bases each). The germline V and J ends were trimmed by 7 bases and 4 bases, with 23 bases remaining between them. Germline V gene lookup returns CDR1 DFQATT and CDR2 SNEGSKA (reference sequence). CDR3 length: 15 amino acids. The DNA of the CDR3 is TGCAGTGTCCGATCTCGATCGGGGGCTGGATACGAGCAGTACTTC. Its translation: CSVRSRSGAGYEQYF.

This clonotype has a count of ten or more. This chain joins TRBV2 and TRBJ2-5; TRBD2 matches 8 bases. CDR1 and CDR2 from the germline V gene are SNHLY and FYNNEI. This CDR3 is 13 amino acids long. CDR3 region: CARGAGVQETQYF. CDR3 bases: TGTGCAAGAGGAGCGGGAGTCCAAGAGACCCAGTACTTC.

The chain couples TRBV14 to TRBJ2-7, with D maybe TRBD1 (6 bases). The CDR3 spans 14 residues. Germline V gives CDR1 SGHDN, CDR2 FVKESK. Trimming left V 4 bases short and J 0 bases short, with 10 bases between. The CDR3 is CASSRSGDSYEQYF. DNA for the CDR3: TGTGCCAGCAGCCGTTCAGGGGACTCCTACGAGCAGTACTTC. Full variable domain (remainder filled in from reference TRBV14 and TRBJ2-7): EAGVTQFPSHSVIEKGQTVTLRCDPISGHDNLYWYRRVMGKEIKFLLHFVKESKQDESGMPNNRFLAERTGGTYSTLKVQPAELEDSGVYFCASSRSGDSYEQYFGPGTRLTVT.

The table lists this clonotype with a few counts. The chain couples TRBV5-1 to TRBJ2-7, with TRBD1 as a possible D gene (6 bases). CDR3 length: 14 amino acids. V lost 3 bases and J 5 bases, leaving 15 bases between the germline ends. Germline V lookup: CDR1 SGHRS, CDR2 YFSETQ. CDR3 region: CASSSWAQGDEQYF. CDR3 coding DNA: TGCGCCAGCAGCTCCTGGGCACAGGGCGACGAGCAGTACTTC.

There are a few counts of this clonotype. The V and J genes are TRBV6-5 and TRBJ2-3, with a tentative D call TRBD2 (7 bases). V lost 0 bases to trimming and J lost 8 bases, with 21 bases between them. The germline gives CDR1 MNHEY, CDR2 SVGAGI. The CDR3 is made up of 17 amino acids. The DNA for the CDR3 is TGTGCCAGCAGTTACTCGGGAGGAGGGGGGGGTTCGGGTACGCAGTATTTT. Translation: CASSYSGGGGGSGTQYF.

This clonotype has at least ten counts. This chain's CDR3 is CASSPRPFSVSGELFF. CDR3 in DNA: TGTGCCAGCAGTCCCCGCCCTTTTTCTGTGTCCGGGGAGCTGTTTTTT. The J gene is TRBJ2-2, the V gene TRBV27, with D uncertain. The CDR3 length is 16 residues. V was shortened by 5 bases and J by 6 bases, with 19 bases between the two germline ends. The germline CDR1 and CDR2 sequences are MNHEY and SMNVEV (reference sequence).